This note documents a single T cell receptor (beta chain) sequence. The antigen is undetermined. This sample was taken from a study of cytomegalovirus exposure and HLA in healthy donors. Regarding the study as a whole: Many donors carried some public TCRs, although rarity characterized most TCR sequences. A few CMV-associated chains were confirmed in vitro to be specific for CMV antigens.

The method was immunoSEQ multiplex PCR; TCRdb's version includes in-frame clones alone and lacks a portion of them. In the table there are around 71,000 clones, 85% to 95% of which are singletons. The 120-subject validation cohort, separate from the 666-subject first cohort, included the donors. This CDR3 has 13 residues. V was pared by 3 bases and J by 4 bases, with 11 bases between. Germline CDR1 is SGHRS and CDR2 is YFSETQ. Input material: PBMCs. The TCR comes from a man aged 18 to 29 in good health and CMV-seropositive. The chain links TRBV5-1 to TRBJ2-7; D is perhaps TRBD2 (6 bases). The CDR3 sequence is CASSSGSGYEQYF. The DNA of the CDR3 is TGCGCCAGCAGCTCGGGGAGCGGGTACGAGCAGTACTTC.